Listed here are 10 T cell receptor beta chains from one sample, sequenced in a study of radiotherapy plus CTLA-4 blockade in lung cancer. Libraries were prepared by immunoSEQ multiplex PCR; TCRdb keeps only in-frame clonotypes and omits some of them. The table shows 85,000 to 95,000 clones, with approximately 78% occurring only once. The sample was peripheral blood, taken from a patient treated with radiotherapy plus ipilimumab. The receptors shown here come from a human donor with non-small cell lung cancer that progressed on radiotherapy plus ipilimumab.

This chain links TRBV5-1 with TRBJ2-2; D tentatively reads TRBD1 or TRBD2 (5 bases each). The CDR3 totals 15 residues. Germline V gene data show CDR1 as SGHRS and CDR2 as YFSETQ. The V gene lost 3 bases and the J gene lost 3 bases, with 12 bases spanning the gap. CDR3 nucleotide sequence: TGCGCCAGCAGCTCGGGGCCGGCGGACACCGGGGAGCTGTTTTTT. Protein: CASSSGPADTGELFF.

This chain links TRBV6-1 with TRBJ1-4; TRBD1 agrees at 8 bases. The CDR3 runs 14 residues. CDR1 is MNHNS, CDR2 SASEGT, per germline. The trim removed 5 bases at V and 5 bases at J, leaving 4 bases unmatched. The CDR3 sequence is CASSSGTGNEKLFF. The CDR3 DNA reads TGTGCCAGCAGTTCCGGGACAGGCAATGAAAAACTGTTTTTT.

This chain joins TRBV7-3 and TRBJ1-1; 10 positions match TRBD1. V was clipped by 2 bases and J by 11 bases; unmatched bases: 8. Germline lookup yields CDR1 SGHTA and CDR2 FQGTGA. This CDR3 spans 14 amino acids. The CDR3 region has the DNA TGTGCCAGCAGCTTAGGGATCGGACAGGGGGAGGCTTTCTTT. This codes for CASSLGIGQGEAFF.

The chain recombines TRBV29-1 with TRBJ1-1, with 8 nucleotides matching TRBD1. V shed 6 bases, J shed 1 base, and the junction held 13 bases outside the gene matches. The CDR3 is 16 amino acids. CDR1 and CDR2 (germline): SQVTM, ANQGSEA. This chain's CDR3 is CSVGAVRDRPNTEAFF. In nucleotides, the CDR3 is TGCAGCGTGGGAGCCGTCCGGGACAGGCCGAACACTGAAGCTTTCTTT.

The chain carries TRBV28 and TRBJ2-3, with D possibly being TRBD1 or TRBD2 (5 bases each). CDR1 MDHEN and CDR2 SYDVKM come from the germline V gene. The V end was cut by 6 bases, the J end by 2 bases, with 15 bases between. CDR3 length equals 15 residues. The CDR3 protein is CASSSPGPYTDTQYF. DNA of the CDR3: TGTGCCAGCAGCTCTCCGGGACCTTACACAGATACGCAGTATTTT.

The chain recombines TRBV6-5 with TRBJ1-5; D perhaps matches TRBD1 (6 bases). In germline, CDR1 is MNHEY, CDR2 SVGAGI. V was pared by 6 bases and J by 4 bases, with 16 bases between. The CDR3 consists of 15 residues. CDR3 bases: TGTGCCAGCAGAGAGGGACAACTGAATAATCAGCCCCAGCATTTT. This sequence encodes CASREGQLNNQPQHF.

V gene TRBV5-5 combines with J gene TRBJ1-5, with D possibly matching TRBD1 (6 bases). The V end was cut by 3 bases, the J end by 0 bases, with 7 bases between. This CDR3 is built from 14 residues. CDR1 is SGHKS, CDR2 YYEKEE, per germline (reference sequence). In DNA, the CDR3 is TGTGCCAGCAGCTGGGGGGCTAGCAATCAGCCCCAGCATTTT. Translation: CASSWGASNQPQHF. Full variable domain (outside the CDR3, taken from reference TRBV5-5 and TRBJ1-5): DAGVTQSPTHLIKTRGQQVTLRCSPISGHKSVSWYQQVLGQGPQFIFQYYEKEERGRGNFPDRFSARQFPNYSSELNVNALLLGDSALYLCASSWGASNQPQHFGDGTRLSIL.

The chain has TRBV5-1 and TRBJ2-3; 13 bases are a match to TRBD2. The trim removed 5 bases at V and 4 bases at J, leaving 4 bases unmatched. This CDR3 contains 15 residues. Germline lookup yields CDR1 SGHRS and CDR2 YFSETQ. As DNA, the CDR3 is TGCGCCAGCAGACTAGCGGGAGGGCGCTCAGATACGCAGTATTTT. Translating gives CASRLAGGRSDTQYF.

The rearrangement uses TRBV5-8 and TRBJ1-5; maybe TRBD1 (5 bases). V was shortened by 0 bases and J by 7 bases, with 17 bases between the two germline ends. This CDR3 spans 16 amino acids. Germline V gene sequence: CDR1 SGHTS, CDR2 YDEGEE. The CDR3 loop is CASSLAGGGWGQPQHF. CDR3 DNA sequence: TGTGCCAGCAGCTTGGCAGGTGGAGGGTGGGGCCAGCCCCAGCATTTT.

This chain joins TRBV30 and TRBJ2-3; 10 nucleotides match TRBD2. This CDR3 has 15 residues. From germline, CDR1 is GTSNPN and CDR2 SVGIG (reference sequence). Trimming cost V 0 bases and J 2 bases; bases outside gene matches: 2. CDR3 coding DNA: TGTGCCTGGAGTGTAACTAGCGGGATCACAGATACGCAGTATTTT. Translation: CAWSVTSGITDTQYF.